This TCR beta chain appears in the sequencing data of a study of early T cells in non-severe SARS-CoV-2 infection. There are many counts of this clonotype. No antigen is known for it. In the library, individual cDNA molecules carried attached unique molecular identifiers. TCRdb reprocessed the 5' RACE reads with MiXCR, giving one entry per CDR3 protein. The sample shows some 64,000 distinct CDR3 sequences, about a tenth of them seen only once. Notes on the study in general: Anti-spike CD8 responses were favored by VDJdb matching, which missed private and CD4 specificities.

The germline gives CDR1 SEHNR, CDR2 FQNEAQ (reference sequence). V shed 6 bases, J shed 4 bases, and the junction held 8 bases outside the gene matches. The CDR3 length is 14 residues. The V call is TRBV7-9, the J call TRBJ1-1, with 7 positions matching TRBD1. This receptor was identified in an adult who was a healthcare worker with PCR-confirmed SARS-CoV-2 infection or an uninfected control (not recorded which). Sample: whole blood, taken at baseline. The CDR3 DNA follows: TGTGCCAGCAGGCCAGACAGGGACGGCACTGAAGCTTTCTTT. This sequence encodes CASRPDRDGTEAFF.